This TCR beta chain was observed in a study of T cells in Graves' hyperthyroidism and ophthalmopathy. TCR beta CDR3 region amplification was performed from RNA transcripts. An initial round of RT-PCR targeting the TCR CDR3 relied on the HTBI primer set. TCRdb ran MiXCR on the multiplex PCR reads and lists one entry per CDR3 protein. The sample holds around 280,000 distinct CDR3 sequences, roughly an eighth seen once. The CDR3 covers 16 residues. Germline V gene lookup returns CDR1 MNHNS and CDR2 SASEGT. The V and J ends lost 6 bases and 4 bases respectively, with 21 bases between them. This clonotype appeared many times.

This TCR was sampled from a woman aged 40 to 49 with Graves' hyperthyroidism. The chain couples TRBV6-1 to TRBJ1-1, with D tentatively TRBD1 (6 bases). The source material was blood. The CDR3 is CASRPNRAEGGTEAFF. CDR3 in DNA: TGTGCCAGCAGACCCAACCGGGCCGAGGGGGGCACTGAAGCTTTCTTT.